This TCR beta chain originates from a study of cytomegalovirus exposure and HLA in healthy donors (dated by TCRdb to about 2017). Broadly, across the study: An earlier analysis of roughly 630 of the donors reported more than 250 Gb of sequence data and roughly 110 million unique TCR beta sequences from some 180 million T cells. An early release covering 550 to 650 HLA-typed donors comprised roughly 300 gigabases of sequencing data and tens of millions of unique TCR sequences. Of the 398 genotyped donors, more than 75% were placed in the genetic ancestry cluster associated with self-reported Caucasian donors. The aim of the study was to test whether cataloging public T cell receptors could identify signatures of past pathogen exposure. The study profiled the T cell repertoires of some 610 subjects by immunosequencing and related them to cytomegalovirus serostatus. Besides the first cohort of approximately 670 subjects, a separate validation cohort made up of 95 to 150 different subjects was used. The study combined high-throughput TCR immunosequencing, statistical association of individual TCRs with disease status, and machine learning to predict cytomegalovirus infection status. In a later analysis, previously published TCR beta repertoires from some 640 donors were re-analyzed and high-resolution HLA genotyping was added so that TCR occurrence patterns could be studied. The later analysis used no new phenotypic data to find candidate immune exposures, relying instead on TCR beta sequences and their occurrence across donors. An earlier analysis of a few hundred of the donors applied high-throughput TCR beta sequencing to assess whether each TCR beta V gene segment acted as functional or pseudogenic. Donor age, sex, ethnicity and CMV serostatus were compiled together with the repertoire data. A later genetic analysis took genome-wide SNP genotypes for about three fifths of the roughly 700 donors and used that subset as a discovery cohort. All discovery cohort repertoires had been generated using a single sequencing platform. HLA typing included class I and class II loci at four-digit resolution. The number of donors typed differed by locus, with about 629-640 for A, B, C, DRB1 and DQB1, around 560 for DQA1, 600 to 610 for DPA1, and 472 for DPB1. Because of strong linkage in the cohort, 5 or 6 DR-DQ haplotypes were treated as single units for association and clustering. Across 300 to 500 genotyped donors of the cohort, an average of roughly 200,000 unique TCR beta nucleotide sequences per donor were sequenced, and approximately 19% of those sequences were non-productive. Results the study describes overall, beyond this receptor: When HLA alleles, especially DR and DQ, strongly co-occurred, TCR associations were difficult to assign to individual alleles. In vitro tests confirmed that a few of the cytomegalovirus-associated TCR beta chains recognize cytomegalovirus antigens. This cohort had only TCR beta chains sequenced, and the lack of alpha or paired-chain data limited which features could be detected. In a later analysis, most CMV-associated TCR beta chains were found to appear HLA-restricted, with HLA associations seemingly driven largely by CMV exposure. Cytomegalovirus status was reported to be diagnosed by the classifier with high specificity and sensitivity in both the original and validation cohorts. Because some donors lacked HLA typing at each locus, the association tests relied only on the typed subset. Specific HLA alleles were associated with 15,000 to 20,000 TCR beta sequences at a false discovery rate of 0.05 in a later analysis. A later analysis found that TCR association rates varied across HLA loci, with DRB1 alleles showing the most associated TCRs and HLA-C alleles the fewest. Most TCR sequences were seen in very few donors, while some public TCRs were found in many individuals. The 87-base-pair reads could not distinguish some IMGT-functional V segments, including TRBV6-2 and TRBV6-3, so those segments were excluded. According to a later genetic analysis, donors in an Asian-associated ancestry cluster had fewer N-insertions in productive TCRs than the roughly 700-donor mean. In an earlier analysis of around 500 of the donors, most TCR beta V segments appeared in productive rearrangements about 87% or about 30% of the time, broadly matching IMGT annotations. The study listed 150 to 200 TCR beta chains as associated with cytomegalovirus. Compared with equally common non-associated chains, HLA-associated TCR beta chains in a later analysis were more clonally expanded and had lower generation probabilities. A later analysis reported that several top co-occurrence clusters appeared linked to parvovirus B19, influenza, CMV and Epstein-Barr virus. For the cohort, immune exposure information was limited to CMV serostatus. A further reported finding was that TCR beta sequences accurately predicted the HLA-A and HLA-B alleles for most subjects in the first cohort. Correlated functional status among segregating V segments might be attributable to linkage disequilibrium, but an unknown experimental factor could not be ruled out. The authors suggested that the approach could potentially be generalized to other disease states and immunological phenotypes. Because counts were too low, roughly 18 rarely observed V segments, including chromosome 9 orphons, were left out of the earlier analysis of a few hundred of the donors. In a later genetic analysis, a missense DCLRE1C variant was associated with V-gene and J-gene trimming of TCR beta chains, and the association was replicated in an independent cohort. Presence/absence analyses assumed roughly uniform sequencing depth across donors, an assumption that may not hold. The sequencing pipeline was judged likely to have produced a cluster of highly shared sequence variants as a technical artifact.

After removal of 2 bases from V and 2 bases from J, the junction retains 4 bases not matched to a gene. From the germline V gene, CDR1 is KGHSH and CDR2 is LQKENI. The CDR3 has 15 amino acids, counting the end cysteine and phenylalanine. The sequence is cut down to CDR3 DNA, 45 bases in frame from base 1. In total, roughly 670 healthy bone marrow donors made up the cohort. At the time of sampling, all cohort members were nominally healthy, though unrecorded immune exposures were likely present. The donor tested CMV seronegative and was one of the 352 seronegative cohort members. A peripheral blood sample was collected from each donor, and TCR beta sequencing was performed on peripheral blood mononuclear cells. The Qiagen DNeasy Blood Extraction Kit was used to extract genomic DNA from the blood cell samples. The library was generated by the immunoSEQ multiplex PCR assay. The multiplex PCR relied on a mix of 60 forward primers for TCR Vbeta segments and 13 reverse primers for TCR Jbeta segments. Amplification of the CDR3 region of rearranged TCR beta genes was performed with a multiplex PCR assay on genomic DNA. On the Illumina HiSeq System, the amplified TCR beta libraries were sequenced as 87-base-pair reads. On the study's bioinformatics: A later analysis counted about 80 million unique TCR beta chains across the roughly 700 repertoires, and around 12 million of these chains were shared by at least two donors. Raw reads were error-corrected and collapsed into unique sequences by a nearest-neighbor algorithm in which closely related sequences were merged to remove PCR and sequencing errors. Alignment of CDR3 sequences to IMGT reference sequences was used to assign V, D and J gene segments. For a sequence to be retained, a match of at least six nucleotides was required to both a V gene segment and a J gene segment. A rearrangement counted as productive if the CDR3 had no stop codons and remained in frame with V and J, and every other rearrangement counted as non-productive. CDR3 was defined by IMGT convention, running from the second conserved V-encoded cysteine to the conserved J-encoded phenylalanine. The earlier analysis of about 570 of the donors excluded any sequence lacking an unambiguous match to a single V gene segment. In an earlier analysis of approximately 590 of the donors, V segments were called functional above 56.7% productive rearrangements and were called segregating when the between-donor standard deviation exceeded 5%. A statistical classification framework was developed to diagnose cytomegalovirus status using the catalog of TCR beta chain sequences. In a later analysis, V and J genes were assigned by comparing TCR nucleotide sequences against IMGT/GENE-DB human TR gene sequences. In a later analysis, CDR3 sequences and most-parsimonious VDJ recombination scenarios were assigned using the TCRdist pipeline. In a later analysis, each TCR beta chain was defined by its CDR3 amino acid sequence together with its V-gene family, and reads without a unique V-gene family were excluded. To address suspected cross-contamination and a sequencing artifact, a later analysis removed around 600 highly shared, low-generation-probability nucleotide sequences. For each public chain, a later analysis derived a clonal expansion index from normalized ranks of inferred template counts within each repertoire. In a later analysis, generation probabilities were computed using a VDJ recombination model fitted to out-of-frame rearrangements, and the results were checked against IGoR. A later analysis scored TCR-TCR, TCR-HLA and TCR-CMV co-occurrence with hypergeometric tests, applying a repertoire-size bias correction to TCR pairs. To estimate false discovery rates, a later analysis permuted the HLA or CMV assignments 20 times. A later analysis grouped co-occurring TCRs with DBSCAN, adding TCRdist sequence similarity when clustering within HLA-allele-positive subsets. Repertoires with fewer than 30,000 or more than 120,000 public chains were left out of co-occurrence clustering, as were about five repertoires with anomalous nucleotide sharing. Imported from immuneACCESS, the table was reduced by TCRdb to in-frame sequences with V and J called. These copies leave out some clones; in studies compared against another copy, an unresolved V gene accounts for under half, and the cause of the remainder is not known. V, J and clone size are taken as reported in that table, and D and trimming were inferred from the DNA itself. The sample table shows approximately 130,000 clones, and 81% are seen once. The ten largest account for around 1.9% of the sample.

Concerning this clone: It lacks a known antigen. Per-nucleotide qualities are absent, and no much larger clonotype sits a single base away.

This TCR derives from a man aged 35-49 years in good health and CMV-seronegative. The V gene is TRBV18 and the J gene is TRBJ2-5; TRBD1 fits 8 bases in the junction. The sample was PBMCs. The DNA is TGTGCCAGCTCACCAAGACAGGGGAGGCAAGAGACCCAGTACTTC. It is translated as CASSPRQGRQETQYF.